This T cell receptor (beta chain) was recorded in a study of blood T cell repertoires in COVID-19. Across the study: The United States, Italy and Spain provided the acute and convalescent COVID-19 samples. Sources were T cells, B-cell-depleted T cells, or PBMCs; the material itself was cDNA or gDNA.

The germline CDR1 and CDR2 sequences are MDHEN and SYDVKM. Trimming removed 5 bases at V and 0 bases at J, with 14 bases between. This CDR3 has 16 residues. Study processing details: How many nucleated cells were present was estimated from reference gene primer amplification. The repertoire was sequenced with immunoSEQ multiplex PCR; TCRdb's copy has only in-frame clones and lacks some. V, J and clone size derive from that table, while D and trimming were established from the DNA sequence. The data contain about 380,000 clones, roughly 90% of them singletons. Participants spanned ages about 18 to 90 years and resided in 20 to 30 US areas.

This TCR came from a woman under 40 who had recovered from COVID-19. This chain joins TRBV28 and TRBJ1-5; D call uncertain. Material: PBMCs or T cells enriched from blood (not recorded which). The CDR3 loop reads CASSTAATHSNQPQHF. In DNA, the CDR3 is TGTGCCAGCAGTACCGCGGCAACCCATAGCAATCAGCCCCAGCATTTT.